The 18 T cell receptor beta chains in this list originate from one sample, sequenced in a study of cytomegalovirus exposure and HLA in healthy donors. The study ran its PCR with 60 Vbeta and 13 Jbeta primers. The table came from immunoSEQ multiplex PCR; TCRdb's copy has only in-frame clones and leaves some out. The sample records around 120,000 clones, around three quarters being singletons. Sequences were obtained from PBMCs. Receptors were obtained from a woman between 40 and 55 years old in good health and CMV-seronegative.

V usage is TRBV19 and J usage is TRBJ1-1, with a possible D match to TRBD1 (5 bases). This CDR3 spans 12 amino acids. The V gene lost 6 bases and the J gene lost 3 bases, with 8 bases spanning the gap. Germline-derived CDR1 and CDR2 are LNHDA and SQIVND (reference sequence). CDR3 sequence (DNA): TGTGCCAGTAGCACGGGGGACACTGAAGCTTTCTTT. It translates to CASSTGDTEAFF.

This clone was detected only once. V is TRBV27 and J is TRBJ2-3; D is perhaps TRBD2 (5 bases). The CDR3 is made up of 11 amino acids. From germline, CDR1 is MNHEY and CDR2 SMNVEV (reference sequence). V lost 10 bases and J 5 bases, leaving 10 bases between the germline ends. This CDR3 reads CAILRGDTQYF. CDR3 DNA sequence: TGTGCCATCCTCCGGGGAGATACGCAGTATTTT.

V is TRBV7-6 and J is TRBJ2-1; TRBD1 matches at 8 bases. Germline CDR1 and CDR2: SGHVS and FNYEAQ. With V trimmed by 5 bases and J by 5 bases, 8 bases remained unmatched. This CDR3 is built from 15 residues. The CDR3 sequence is CASSRTGREDNEQFF. As DNA, the CDR3 is TGTGCCAGCAGCCGGACAGGGAGAGAGGACAATGAGCAGTTCTTC.

This clone was seen more than once but under ten times. V gene TRBV11-2 combines with J gene TRBJ1-1, with D perhaps matching TRBD1 (6 bases). The CDR3 has 15 amino acids. CDR1 is SGHAT, CDR2 FQNNGV, per germline. Trimming left V 2 bases short and J 0 bases short, with 10 bases between. The CDR3 DNA reads TGTGCCAGCAGCTTACTGGACAGTGTGAACACTGAAGCTTTCTTT. Translated, it gives CASSLLDSVNTEAFF.

The V and J genes are TRBV25-1 and TRBJ2-5; TRBD2 agrees at 8 bases. The CDR3 extends over 15 amino acids. Germline assignment: CDR1 MGHDK and CDR2 SYGVNS. J was trimmed by 5 bases and V by 2 bases; bases with no gene match: 7. CDR3 sequence: CASSEGLAGGETQYF. In nucleotides, the CDR3 is TGTGCCAGCAGTGAAGGGCTAGCGGGTGGGGAGACCCAGTACTTC.

The chain recombines TRBV27 with TRBJ2-3, with a tentative D call TRBD2 (6 bases). This CDR3 comprises 12 residues. CDR1 is MNHEY and CDR2 is SMNVEV in the germline V gene (reference sequence). Between the trimmed V and J ends, which lost 4 bases and 4 bases, there was a span of 6 bases. The CDR3 loop is CASSWGADTQYF. The CDR3 bases are TGTGCCAGCAGTTGGGGGGCAGATACGCAGTATTTT.

V is TRBV5-1 and J is TRBJ2-1, with D possibly matching TRBD1 (6 bases). The CDR3 is 17 amino acids. CDR1 is SGHRS and CDR2 is YFSETQ in the germline V gene. V dropped 3 bases and J dropped 0 bases, with 16 bases sitting between them. The DNA for the CDR3 is TGCGCCAGCAGCTATTGGACAGTCCCAGGCTCCTACAATGAGCAGTTCTTC. Translating it yields CASSYWTVPGSYNEQFF.

The chain is built from TRBV19 and TRBJ2-5; 8 nucleotides agree with TRBD2. Germline V gives CDR1 LNHDA, CDR2 SQIVND (reference sequence). CDR3 length: 16 amino acids. J gave up 5 bases and V 5 bases, and 13 bases lay outside the gene matches. This CDR3 reads CASSQSVAGGIETQYF. In DNA, the CDR3 is TGTGCCAGTAGTCAGTCGGTGGCGGGAGGCATTGAGACCCAGTACTTC.

V usage is TRBV2 and J usage is TRBJ2-3; 9 nucleotides agree with TRBD2. Germline V gives CDR1 SNHLY, CDR2 FYNNEI. J lost 4 bases, V lost 6 bases, and 5 bases had no gene match. This CDR3 is 14 amino acids long. CDR3 DNA: TGTGCCAGCAGAGCCGGGACTAGCCCAGATACGCAGTATTTT. Its protein product is CASRAGTSPDTQYF.

A single count supports this clone. V usage is TRBV28 and J usage is TRBJ2-3; D is unresolved. CDR1 and CDR2 from the germline V gene are MDHEN and SYDVKM. Trimming shortened V by 6 bases and J by 2 bases, and 9 bases separated the two germline ends. This CDR3 is built from 13 residues. The CDR3 DNA reads TGTGCCAGCAGCAACTTGATCACAGATACGCAGTATTTT. The encoded protein is CASSNLITDTQYF.

This chain uses TRBV9 with TRBJ2-1; 7 nucleotides match TRBD2. Trimming took 0 bases from V and 6 from J; bases not matched to a gene: 3. The CDR3 runs to 14 residues. CDR1 and CDR2 (germline): SGDLS, YYNGEE. The CDR3 coding sequence is TGTGCCAGCAGCGTAGGTGGCGGGAGCAATGAGCAGTTCTTC. It codes for CASSVGGGSNEQFF.

This chain links TRBV2 with TRBJ1-3; D not resolved. There are 15 residues in the CDR3. Germline CDR1 SNHLY, CDR2 FYNNEI. Deletions cut 4 bases from V and 0 bases from J, with 10 bases between. CDR3 bases: TGTGCCAGCAGTGCCGGGTTTAACTCTGGAAACACCATATATTTT. Translated: CASSAGFNSGNTIYF.

The rearrangement uses TRBV10-3 and TRBJ2-1; D unclear. Germline V gives CDR1 ENHRY, CDR2 SYGVKD. Trimming left V 10 bases short and J 7 bases short, with 11 bases between. The CDR3 runs to 11 residues. The CDR3 coding sequence is TGTGCCACCACCTCTGAGAATGAGCAGTTCTTC. As protein: CATTSENEQFF.

This clone was seen once. The rearrangement links TRBV10-3 to TRBJ2-1, with 13 bases that match TRBD2. The germline CDR1 and CDR2 sequences are ENHRY and SYGVKD. The CDR3 loop spans 15 amino acids. The J segment lost 10 bases and the V segment lost 3 bases, leaving 6 bases of the junction unmatched. CDR3 in DNA: TGTGCCATCAGTGAACCGGGACTAGCGGGATGGGAGCAGTTCTTC. Translation gives CAISEPGLAGWEQFF.

Points on this clone: The junction departs from the called germline gene at one end, perhaps through a read error. The chain links TRBV7-9 to TRBJ2-7; 12 bases fit TRBD2. The CDR3 contains 16 residues. In germline, CDR1 is SEHNR, CDR2 FQNEAQ (reference sequence). DNA for the CDR3: TGTTCCAGCAGCTTTAGGACTAGCGGGGCCCCCTACGAGCAGTACTTC. It specifies CSSSFRTSGAPYEQYF.

V and J are TRBV28 and TRBJ2-3; D not resolved. This CDR3 is built from 13 residues. CDR1 MDHEN and CDR2 SYDVKM come from the germline V gene. Trimming pared 6 bases from V and 0 bases from J, leaving 7 bases between. The CDR3 DNA is TGTGCCAGCAGCCGCGAAAGCACAGATACGCAGTATTTT. This codes for CASSRESTDTQYF.

This sequence joins TRBV2 and TRBJ1-2; 11 bases are shared with TRBD1. Germline V gene data show CDR1 as SNHLY and CDR2 as FYNNEI. The J segment lost 9 bases and the V segment lost 4 bases, leaving 7 bases of the junction unmatched. This CDR3 is 14 amino acids long. As DNA, the CDR3 is TGTGCCAGCAGTGCAAGGGACAGGGGGGCGAGCTACACCTTC. It encodes CASSARDRGASYTF.

This chain uses TRBV4-2 with TRBJ1-1; a weak D match, TRBD1 (5 bases). V shed 0 bases and J shed 6 bases, with 11 bases lying between them. Germline lookup yields CDR1 LGHNA and CDR2 YNFKEQ. This CDR3 region has 14 residues. The CDR3 loop is CASSQEPAGAEAFF. The CDR3 coding sequence is TGTGCCAGCAGCCAAGAACCGGCGGGGGCTGAAGCTTTCTTT.